A selection of T cell receptor beta chains follows, all from one sample in a study of cytomegalovirus exposure and HLA in healthy donors. The method was immunoSEQ multiplex PCR; TCRdb's version includes in-frame clones alone and lacks a portion of them. The table lists over 150,000 clones, around 80% of them singletons, with 2.1% in the top ten. The sequencing sample was made of PBMCs. The receptors were sampled from a man aged 40-50 years in good health and CMV-seronegative. Both conserved end residues are part of each CDR3. The D gene is left open where the match is weak.

j_call v_call d_call cdr3_aa cdr3_nt
TRBJ2-4 TRBV9 . CASSVDPGLAKNIQYF TGTGCCAGCAGCGTAGATCCGGGACTAGCCAAAAACATTCAGTACTTC
TRBJ2-1 TRBV5-6 TRBD2 CASSLGTSPYNEQFF TGTGCCAGCAGCTTGGGGACTAGCCCCTACAATGAGCAGTTCTTC
TRBJ1-4 TRBV5-6 TRBD1 CASSLGQGGREKLFF TGTGCCAGCAGCTTGGGACAGGGCGGTCGCGAAAAACTGTTTTTT
TRBJ2-7 TRBV6-5 . CASSSGDAFPYEQYF TGTGCCAGCAGTTCAGGGGACGCCTTCCCCTACGAGCAGTACTTC
TRBJ2-7 TRBV6-5 . CASSYSFAGREQYF TGTGCCAGCAGTTACTCGTTTGCGGGTCGCGAGCAGTACTTC
TRBJ1-5 TRBV2 TRBD1 CASRLDRGNQPQHF TGTGCCAGCAGACTCGACAGGGGCAATCAGCCCCAGCATTTT
TRBJ2-1 TRBV5-4 TRBD1 CASSFRTGSSYNEQFF TGTGCCAGCAGCTTTAGGACAGGGAGCTCCTACAATGAGCAGTTCTTC
TRBJ2-1 TRBV27 . CASSALGYNEQFF TGTGCCAGCAGTGCACTAGGCTACAATGAGCAGTTCTTC
TRBJ1-6 TRBV6-5 . CASRSGRGSNSPLHF TGTGCCAGCAGGTCTGGCAGGGGCTCAAATTCACCCCTCCACTTT
TRBJ1-2 TRBV29-1 . CSVSTVWRDYTF TGCAGCGTTTCGACAGTTTGGCGAGACTACACCTTC